This T cell receptor beta chain comes out of a study of cytomegalovirus exposure and HLA in healthy donors. Study conclusions and caveats: Follow-up analysis later connected one missense variant in DCLRE1C with trimming of TCR beta V- and J-genes.

Trimming left V 6 bases short and J 6 bases short, with 14 bases between. The CDR3 spans 13 residues. Germline V gene lookup returns CDR1 SGHVS and CDR2 FQNEAQ. Comment on this clone: Its specificity is not known.

The PCR made use of 60 Vbeta and 13 Jbeta primers. Using immunoSEQ multiplex PCR, the repertoire was profiled, and TCRdb retains in-frame clones only, with some absent. The data contain fewer than 350,000 clones, roughly 90% of them singletons. The chain uses TRBV7-8 and TRBJ1-2, with D possibly TRBD1 on 5 matching bases. Sequences were obtained from PBMCs. This sequence originates from a young woman in good health and CMV-seronegative. In nucleotides, the CDR3 is TGTGCCAGCAGTCAGGGTAGAGAGGATGGCTACACCTTC. As protein: CASSQGREDGYTF.